This T cell receptor (beta chain) was obtained from a study of Graves' ophthalmopathy and Graves' hyperthyroidism. Patients in the hyperthyroidism group, adults aged 18 to 65, were newly diagnosed, under 2 months' duration. If patients had other autoimmune diseases, uncontrolled infections, pregnancy or lactation, they were excluded. Diagnoses were established from clinical symptoms, serum thyroxine, TRAb, thyroid ultrasound and orbital computed tomography. RNA transcripts yielded amplified TCR beta CDR3 regions. Second-round multiplex PCR came after a first-round RT-PCR that employed HTBI primers. TCRdb independently ran MiXCR on the multiplex PCR reads; one entry per CDR3 protein. Found here are about 390,000 distinct CDR3 sequences, 15% of them singletons; the top ten hold around 6.6%. This clonotype has a count of ten or more. Its antigen is still unknown. Study conclusions and caveats: Predictions made by the model for ophthalmopathy progression reached under 71% sensitivity and about 72% specificity.

The CDR3 consists of 15 residues. After removal of 6 bases from V and 0 bases from J, the junction contained 7 bases not matched to a gene. The chain carries TRBV12-3 or TRBV12-4 and TRBJ1-2; 7 bases line up with TRBD1. The receptor was isolated from a woman between 18 and 29 years old with stable Graves' hyperthyroidism. Sequencing used peripheral blood. The CDR3 reads CASRSRQGSNYGYTF. In nucleotides, the CDR3 is TGTGCCAGCAGGTCAAGACAGGGATCTAACTATGGCTACACCTTC.